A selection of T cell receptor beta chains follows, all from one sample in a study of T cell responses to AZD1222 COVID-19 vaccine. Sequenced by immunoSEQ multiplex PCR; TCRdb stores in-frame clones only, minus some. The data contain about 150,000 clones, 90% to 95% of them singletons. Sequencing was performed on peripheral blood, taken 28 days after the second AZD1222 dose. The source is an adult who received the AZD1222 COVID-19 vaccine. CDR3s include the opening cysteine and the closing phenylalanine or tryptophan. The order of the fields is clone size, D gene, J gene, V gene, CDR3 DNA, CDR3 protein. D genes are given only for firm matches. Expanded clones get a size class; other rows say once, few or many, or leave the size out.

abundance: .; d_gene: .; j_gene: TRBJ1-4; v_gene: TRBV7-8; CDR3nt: TGTGCCAGCAGCTTGTCGACATTTACTAATGAAAAACTGTTTTTT; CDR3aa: CASSLSTFTNEKLFF
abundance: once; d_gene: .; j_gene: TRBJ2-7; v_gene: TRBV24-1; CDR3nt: TGTGCCACCAGTGATCCCCAACAGCAGGGCACCTACGAGCAGTACTTC; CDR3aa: CATSDPQQQGTYEQYF
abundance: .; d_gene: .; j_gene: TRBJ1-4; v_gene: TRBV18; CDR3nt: TGTGCCAGCTCAACTCGGGGAGCAACTAATGAAAAACTGTTTTTT; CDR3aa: CASSTRGATNEKLFF
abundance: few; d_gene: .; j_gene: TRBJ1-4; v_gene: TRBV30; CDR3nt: TGTGCCTGGAGTGTACTTCCTGAAAAACTGTTTTTT; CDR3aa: CAWSVLPEKLFF
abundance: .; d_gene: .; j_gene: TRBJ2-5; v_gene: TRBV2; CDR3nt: TGTGCCAGCAGTATCTTGACAATTTCATTGCGTGAGACCCAGTACTTC; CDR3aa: CASSILTISLRETQYF
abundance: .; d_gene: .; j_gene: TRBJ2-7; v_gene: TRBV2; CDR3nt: TGTGCCAGCAGTGCGTACAGGGCTACCTACGAGCAGTACTTC; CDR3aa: CASSAYRATYEQYF
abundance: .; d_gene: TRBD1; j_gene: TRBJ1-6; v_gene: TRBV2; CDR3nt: TGTGCCAGCAGTACCGGGACAGGGGCGTGGAATTCACCCCTCCACTTT; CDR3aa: CASSTGTGAWNSPLHF
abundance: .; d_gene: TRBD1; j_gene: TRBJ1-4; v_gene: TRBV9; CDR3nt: TGTGCCAGCAGCTTGACACAGGGGAGTGAAAAACTGTTTTTT; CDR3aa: CASSLTQGSEKLFF
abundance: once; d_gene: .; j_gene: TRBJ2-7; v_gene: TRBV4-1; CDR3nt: TGCGCCAGCAGCCAATCAATCCGGAGTTACGAGCAGTACTTC; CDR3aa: CASSQSIRSYEQYF
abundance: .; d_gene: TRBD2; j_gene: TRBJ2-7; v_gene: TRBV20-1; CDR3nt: TGCAGTGCTATCGGGGGGTACGAGCAGTACTTC; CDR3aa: CSAIGGYEQYF
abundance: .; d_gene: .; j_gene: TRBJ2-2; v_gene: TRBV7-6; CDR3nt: TGTGCCAGCAGCTCCCCTCGACAGGGAGGCACCGGGGAGCTGTTTTTT; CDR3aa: CASSSPRQGGTGELFF
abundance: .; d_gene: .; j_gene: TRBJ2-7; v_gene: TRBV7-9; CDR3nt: TGTGCCAGCAGCGAACAGGGAAGCTCCTACGAGCAGTACTTC; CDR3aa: CASSEQGSSYEQYF
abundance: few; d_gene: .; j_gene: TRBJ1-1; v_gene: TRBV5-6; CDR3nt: TGTGCCAGCAGCTTCCTTTTTGAAGCTTTCTTT; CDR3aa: CASSFLFEAFF
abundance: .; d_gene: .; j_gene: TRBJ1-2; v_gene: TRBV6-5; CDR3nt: TGTGCCAGCAGCCGCGACAGCCCTAACTATGGCTACACCTTC; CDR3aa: CASSRDSPNYGYTF
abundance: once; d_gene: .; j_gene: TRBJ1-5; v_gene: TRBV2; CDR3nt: TGTGCCAGCAGCGTGCGGGATAGCAATCAGCCCCAGCATTTT; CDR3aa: CASSVRDSNQPQHF
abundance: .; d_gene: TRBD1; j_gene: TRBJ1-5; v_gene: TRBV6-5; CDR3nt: TGTGCCAGCAGCGACCGGGACAGGCTCTCTCAGCCCCAGCATTTT; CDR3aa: CASSDRDRLSQPQHF
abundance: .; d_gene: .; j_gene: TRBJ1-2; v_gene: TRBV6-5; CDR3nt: TGTGCCAGCAGCCAGACCAGGGGACAAGGCTACACCTTC; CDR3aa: CASSQTRGQGYTF
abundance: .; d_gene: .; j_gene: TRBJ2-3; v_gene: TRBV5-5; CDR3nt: TGTGCCAGCAGCCAACAAAAAGGGAGCACAGATACGCAGTATTTT; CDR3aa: CASSQQKGSTDTQYF
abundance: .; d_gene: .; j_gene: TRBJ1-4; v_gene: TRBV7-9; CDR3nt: TGTGCCAGCAGCGGTTTTCGGACGAGGAATGAAAAACTGTTTTTT; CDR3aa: CASSGFRTRNEKLFF
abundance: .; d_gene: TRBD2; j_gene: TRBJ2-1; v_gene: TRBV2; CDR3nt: TGTGCCAGCGGACGACTAGCGTACAATGAGCAGTTCTTC; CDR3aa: CASGRLAYNEQFF
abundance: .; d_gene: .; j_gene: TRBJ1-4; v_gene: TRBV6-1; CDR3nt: TGTGCCAGCAGTGAGATCAGGATTTCTGAAAAACTGTTTTTT; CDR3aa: CASSEIRISEKLFF
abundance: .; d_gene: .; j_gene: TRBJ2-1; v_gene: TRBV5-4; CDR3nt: TGTGCCAGCAGCACTCACCGGGACTACAATGAGCAGTTCTTC; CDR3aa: CASSTHRDYNEQFF
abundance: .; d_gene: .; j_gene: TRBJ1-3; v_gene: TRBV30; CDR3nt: TGTGCCTGGAGTAACGGGGGAGGGGGAAACACCATATATTTT; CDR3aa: CAWSNGGGGNTIYF
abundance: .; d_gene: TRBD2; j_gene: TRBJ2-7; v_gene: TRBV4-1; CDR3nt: TGCGCCAGCAGCCAAACCGGGACTAGGGCGATCTACGAGCAGTACTTC; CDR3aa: CASSQTGTRAIYEQYF
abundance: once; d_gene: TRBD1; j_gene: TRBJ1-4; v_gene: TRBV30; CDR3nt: TGTGCCTGGAGCACAGACAGGGGGGATGAAAAACTGTTTTTT; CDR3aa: CAWSTDRGDEKLFF
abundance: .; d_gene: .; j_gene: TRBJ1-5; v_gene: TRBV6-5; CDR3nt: TGTGCCAGCGGGCAGCATAGCAATCAGCCCCAGCATTTT; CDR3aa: CASGQHSNQPQHF
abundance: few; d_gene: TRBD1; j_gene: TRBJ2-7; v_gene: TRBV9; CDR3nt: TGTGCCAGCAGCCCAGGGGGCCTACAGGGCTACGAGCAGTACTTC; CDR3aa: CASSPGGLQGYEQYF
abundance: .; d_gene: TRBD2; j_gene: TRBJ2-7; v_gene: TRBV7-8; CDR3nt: TGTGCCAGCAGGACCCTTAGCGGGAGATACTACGAGCAGTACTTC; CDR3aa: CASRTLSGRYYEQYF
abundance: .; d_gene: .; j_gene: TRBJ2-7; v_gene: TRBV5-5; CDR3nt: TGTGCCAGCAGCTTGGCAGGGACCTTCGACGAGCAGTACTTC; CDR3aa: CASSLAGTFDEQYF
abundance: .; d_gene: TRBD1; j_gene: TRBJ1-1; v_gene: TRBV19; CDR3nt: TGTGCCAGTAGTACCGACAGGGGTAACACTGAAGCTTTCTTT; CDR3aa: CASSTDRGNTEAFF
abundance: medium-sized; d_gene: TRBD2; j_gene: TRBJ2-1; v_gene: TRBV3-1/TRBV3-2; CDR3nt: TGTGCCAGCAGCCAAGATTATGGGCGGGAGGGCCGTTATGGGAATGAGCAGTTCTTC; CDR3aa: CASSQDYGREGRYGNEQFF
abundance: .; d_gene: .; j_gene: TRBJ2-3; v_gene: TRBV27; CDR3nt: TGTGCCAGCAGCCTACGACAAAGCACAGATACGCAGTATTTT; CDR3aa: CASSLRQSTDTQYF
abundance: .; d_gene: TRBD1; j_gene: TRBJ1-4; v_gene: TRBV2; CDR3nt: TGTGCCAGCAGTGATCGGGGGACAGGGCTTAATGAAAAACTGTTTTTT; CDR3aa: CASSDRGTGLNEKLFF
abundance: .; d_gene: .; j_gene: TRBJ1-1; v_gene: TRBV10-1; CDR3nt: TGCGCCAGCAGGGGCGAGGGGGAATCCACTGAAGCTTTCTTT; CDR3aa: CASRGEGESTEAFF
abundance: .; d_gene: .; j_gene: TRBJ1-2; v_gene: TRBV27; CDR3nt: TGTGCCAGCAGTTTAACGGCAGCCCTTGGGGGCTACACCTTC; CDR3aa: CASSLTAALGGYTF
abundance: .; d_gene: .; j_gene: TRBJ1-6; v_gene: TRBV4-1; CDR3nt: TGCGCCAGCAGCCAAATTGGGGATTCACCCCTCCACTTT; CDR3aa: CASSQIGDSPLHF
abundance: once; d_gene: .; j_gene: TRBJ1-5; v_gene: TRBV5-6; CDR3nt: TGTGCCAGCAGCTCCAAAGGGTTCTATAGCAATCAGCCCCAGCATTTT; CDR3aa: CASSSKGFYSNQPQHF
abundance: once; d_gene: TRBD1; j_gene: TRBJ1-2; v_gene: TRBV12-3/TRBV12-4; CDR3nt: TGTGCCAGCAGTTTTGCAGGGGGCTATGGCTACACCTTC; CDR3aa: CASSFAGGYGYTF
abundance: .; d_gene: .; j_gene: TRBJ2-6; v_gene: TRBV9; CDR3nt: TGTGCCAGCAGCCGGGTTTCTGGGGCCAACGTCCTGACTTTC; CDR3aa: CASSRVSGANVLTF
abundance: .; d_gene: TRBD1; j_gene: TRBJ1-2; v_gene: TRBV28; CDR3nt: TGTGCCAGCAGCCTTACAGGGGATGGCTACACCTTC; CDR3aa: CASSLTGDGYTF